This T cell receptor (beta chain) stems from a study of T cell clonotyping in hematopoietic cell transplantation (dated by TCRdb to the early 2020s). With regard to the full study: A total of 110 to 150 blood samples were gathered in the study from 35 consecutive transplant recipients along with their related donors. Recruitment of patients ran from 2015 to early 2017, and follow-up continued until late 2020 or until death. What the study reported, not specific to this receptor: Broader posttransplant TCR repertoire diversity was predicted by donor and pretransplant recipient Inverse Simpson Index values. After transplant, TCR diversity in recipients dropped, and pathologically expanded clonotypes increased progressively from day 30 to day 180. The sample size was limited and the cells went unsorted, which meant the CD4 and CD8 repertoire contributions could not be told apart. Just a small fraction of recipient repertoires overlapped with donor repertoires, and more than 97% appeared de novo at the given depth.

The immunoSEQ assay, a bias-controlled multiplex PCR using V- and J-specific primers, was used to amplify TCR beta CDR3 regions from genomic DNA. A proprietary barcode and Illumina adapter sequences were added to the CDR3 amplicons in a second PCR step. CDR3 libraries were sequenced on an Illumina MiSeq instrument. Regarding the original processing steps: Export and quality control were handled in immunoSEQ Analyzer 3.0, while downstream analyses relied on R Bioconductor and Immunarch. Only productive rearrangements within the normalized downsampled data set were used in the calculation of repertoire metrics. In the normalized cohort, clonotypes with more than 5 templates were defined as pathologically expanded. The Inverse Simpson Index served as the measure of repertoire diversity. To capture all clonotypes, CMV-specificity analyses were performed on the non-normalized data set. TCRdb limited this immuneACCESS table to in-frame rearrangements with V and J called. A share of clones is missing; checked studies link under half to unresolved V genes, and the rest is unexplained. The V and J calls and clone size come from that table; D and trimming were worked out from the DNA. This sample comprises about 15,000 clones, 85% to 95% of them detected only once. Roughly 4.7% of the sample is held by the ten biggest clonotypes.

Remarks on this clone: What antigen it recognizes has not been identified. There are no base qualities to consult, and no much larger clone falls within one base.

The time point tag for this specimen amounts to: 30 days after allo-HCT. Recipient blood was collected about 28 days before transplant and at days 30, 100 and 180 after transplant. Nuclei Lysis Solution was used to extract genomic DNA from fresh or cryopreserved unfractionated peripheral blood mononuclear cells. The trim is 2 bases for V and 3 bases for J, with a gap of 11 bases between the germline ends. The CDR3 runs 14 residues from the cysteine to the phenylalanine. Only the CDR3 DNA stays, 42 bases, in frame from base 1. CDR1 and CDR2 (SEHNR, FQNEAQ) derive from the germline V gene (reference sequence).

The origin of this receptor is a male patient aged 55-69 years who had an allogeneic stem cell transplant from an unrelated donor, so the T cells may come from the graft donor. Some clones in this sample may be carry-over from other donors' samples. The chain was built from TRBV7-9 and TRBJ2-7; matching of 5 bases hints at TRBD1 as the D gene. The sample here was PBMCs, taken 30 days after allogeneic stem cell transplant. CDR3 loop: CASSLPDRLYEQYF. The nucleotide sequence is given as TGTGCCAGCAGCTTACCTGACAGACTCTACGAGCAGTACTTC.